A single sample gave rise to the 5 T cell receptor beta chains below, sequenced in a study of beta chain features in type 1 diabetes. The investigators reverse transcribed all of the isolated RNA, so they sequenced expressed TCRB transcripts. Method: immunoSEQ multiplex PCR; TCRdb's copy keeps in-frame clones and lacks some. Here the sample spans 330,000 or so clones, 14% being singletons. Sequenced: central memory CD4+ T cells from blood. The receptors were sampled from a man under 40 in good health.

Points on this clone: A read error likely explains this, since a far larger clone differs by one base. The rearrangement joins TRBV7-9 to TRBJ2-3; D remains unclear. Germline V gene data show CDR1 as SEHNR and CDR2 as FQNEAQ (reference sequence). The CDR3 runs 11 residues. Trimming left V 3 bases short and J 9 bases short, with 7 bases between. CDR3 loop: CASSLSDTQYF. For the CDR3, the DNA is TGTGCCAGCAGCTTGAGCGACACGCAGTATTTT.

The chain recombines TRBV7-7 with TRBJ2-1; 9 bases are shared with TRBD2. The CDR3 has 15 residues. After removal of 2 bases from V and 8 bases from J, the junction contained 7 bases not matched to a gene. CDR1 and CDR2 from the germline V gene are SSHAT and FNYEAQ (reference sequence). The CDR3 spells CASSLNPGLAYEQFF. Written as DNA, the CDR3 is TGTGCCAGCAGCTTAAATCCGGGACTAGCTTATGAGCAGTTCTTC.

The chain recombines TRBV6-1 with TRBJ1-4; D ambiguous. Germline loops: CDR1 MNHNS, CDR2 SASEGT. With 2 bases removed from V and 7 bases from J, the gap between germline ends came to 8 bases. The CDR3 has 13 residues. CDR3 sequence: CASSETYREKLFF. The DNA of the CDR3 is TGTGCCAGCAGTGAAACTTATCGTGAAAAACTGTTTTTT.

This chain links TRBV6-6 with TRBJ2-1; 8 bases are shared with TRBD2. Germline CDR1 MNHNY, CDR2 SVGAGI (reference sequence). The CDR3 has 14 amino acids. The J segment lost 5 bases and the V segment lost 5 bases, leaving 5 bases of the junction unmatched. The CDR3 nucleotides read TGTGCCAGCAGTGTAGCGGGGCGAAACAATGAGCAGTTCTTC. Translated, it gives CASSVAGRNNEQFF.

The chain recombines TRBV9 with TRBJ2-3, with a possible D match to TRBD2 (6 bases). V was cut by 6 bases and J by 3 bases, with 20 bases left in between. This CDR3 contains 16 residues. Per germline, CDR1 SGDLS and CDR2 YYNGEE. In DNA form, the CDR3 reads TGTGCCAGCACAAAGACCGCTAGCGATCAAACAGATACGCAGTATTTT. Its translation: CASTKTASDQTDTQYF.